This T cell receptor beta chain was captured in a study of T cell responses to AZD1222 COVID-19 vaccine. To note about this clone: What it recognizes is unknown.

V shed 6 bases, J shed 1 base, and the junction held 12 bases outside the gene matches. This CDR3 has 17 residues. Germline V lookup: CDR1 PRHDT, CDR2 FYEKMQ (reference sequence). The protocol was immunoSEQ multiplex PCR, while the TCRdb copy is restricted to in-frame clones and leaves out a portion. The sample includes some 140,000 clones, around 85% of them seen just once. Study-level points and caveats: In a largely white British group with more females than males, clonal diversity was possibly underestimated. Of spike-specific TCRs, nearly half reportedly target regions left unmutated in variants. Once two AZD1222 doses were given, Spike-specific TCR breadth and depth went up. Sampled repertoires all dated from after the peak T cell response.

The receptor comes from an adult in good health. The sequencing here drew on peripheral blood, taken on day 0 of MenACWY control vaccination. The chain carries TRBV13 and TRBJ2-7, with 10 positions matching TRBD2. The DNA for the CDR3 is TGTGCCAGCAGACCTGGGGGTGAGCGGGAGGGTTCCTACGAGCAGTACTTC. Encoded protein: CASRPGGEREGSYEQYF.